This paragraph covers one TCR beta chain sequence. This sample is drawn from a study of cytomegalovirus exposure and HLA in healthy donors. This PCR relied on a set of 60 Vbeta primers and 13 Jbeta primers. Clones were read by immunoSEQ multiplex PCR, and TCRdb kept only the in-frame ones, dropping some. The repertoire holds about 250,000 clones, with about 66% as singletons. Material for sequencing was PBMCs. The receptor was derived from a female donor in good health and CMV-seronegative.

The CDR3 DNA reads as TGCGCCAGCAGCCAGGACACCTACGAGCAGTACTTC. It encodes CASSQDTYEQYF. V and J are TRBV4-1 and TRBJ2-7; possible D gene TRBD1, 5 bases. V was cut by 3 bases and J by 2 bases, with 5 bases left in between. The CDR3 covers 12 residues. Per the germline V gene, CDR1 is MGHRA and CDR2 is YSYEKL.